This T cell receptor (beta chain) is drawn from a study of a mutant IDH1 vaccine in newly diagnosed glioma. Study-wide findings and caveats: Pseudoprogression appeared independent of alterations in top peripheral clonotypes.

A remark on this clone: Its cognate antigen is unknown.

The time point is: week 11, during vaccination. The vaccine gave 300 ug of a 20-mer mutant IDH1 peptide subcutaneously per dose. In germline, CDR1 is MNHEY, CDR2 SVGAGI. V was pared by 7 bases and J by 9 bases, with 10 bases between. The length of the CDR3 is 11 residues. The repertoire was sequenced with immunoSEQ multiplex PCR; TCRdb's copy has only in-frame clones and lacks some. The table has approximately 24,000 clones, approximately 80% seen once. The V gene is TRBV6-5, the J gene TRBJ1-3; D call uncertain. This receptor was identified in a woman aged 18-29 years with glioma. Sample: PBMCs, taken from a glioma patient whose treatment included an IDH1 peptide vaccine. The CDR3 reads CASTQSGTIYF. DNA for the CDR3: TGTGCCAGCACCCAATCAGGCACCATATATTTT.